This T cell receptor beta chain was sequenced for a study of metastatic and nonmetastatic thyroid tumors. Patients underwent thyroid surgery, and none had received any treatment before it. There are 11 residues in the CDR3. V lost 7 bases, J lost 4 bases, and 7 bases lay in between. Germline loops: CDR1 ENHRY, CDR2 SYGVKD. This clone was counted at least ten times. TCRdb re-called the PCR reads with MiXCR. The sample carries roughly 70,000 clones, less than 20% recorded once. This rearrangement joins TRBV10-3 to TRBJ1-2; TRBD1 is a possible D gene (5 bases). Sequencing was performed on blood. This TCR came from a female donor with papillary thyroid cancer or a benign thyroid nodule (not recorded which). Some clones in this sample may be carry-over from other donors' samples. CDR3 sequence (DNA): TGTGCCATCACAGGGTTCTATGGCTACACCTTC. It encodes CAITGFYGYTF.